One and the same sample provided the 13 T cell receptor beta chains below, sequenced in a study of blood T cell repertoires in COVID-19. Libraries were prepared by immunoSEQ multiplex PCR; TCRdb keeps only in-frame clonotypes and omits some of them. The repertoire holds approximately 160,000 clones, with about 85% as singletons. The specimen was peripheral blood. These receptors originate from a man aged 60-69 years who had recovered from COVID-19.

The J gene is TRBJ2-7, the V gene TRBV5-8; possible D gene TRBD2, 7 bases. Trimming removed 4 bases at V and 12 bases at J, with 14 bases between. CDR3 length: 11 residues. In germline, CDR1 is SGHTS, CDR2 YDEGEE. DNA for the CDR3: TGTGCCAGCAGCCCTGGGGGGGGCCTGTACTTC. This gives the protein CASSPGGGLYF.

This clone was counted a few times. The gene calls are TRBV5-1 and TRBJ2-1, with TRBD1 matching over 7 bases. Germline V gives CDR1 SGHRS, CDR2 YFSETQ. This CDR3 has 15 amino acids. Losses at the gene ends were 1 base for V and 7 bases for J; bases not matched to a gene: 8. The CDR3 bases are TGCGCCAGCAGCTTGACAGGGGAAACTAGGAATGAGCAGTTCTTC. Amino acids: CASSLTGETRNEQFF.

The DNA for the CDR3 is TGCGCCAGCAGCCAAGGGCAGGGGGCCTACACTGAAGCTTTCTTT. It is translated as CASSQGQGAYTEAFF. The chain is built from TRBV4-3 and TRBJ1-1; 8 nucleotides align to TRBD1. With 1 base clipped from V and 3 bases from J, the junction kept 4 bases outside the gene matches. Germline V CDR1 and CDR2: LGHNA, YSLEER. This CDR3 has 15 amino acids.

This chain uses TRBV2 with TRBJ1-4; D is ambiguous. This CDR3 spans 18 amino acids. Germline V gene sequence: CDR1 SNHLY, CDR2 FYNNEI. Trimming removed 1 base from V and 0 bases from J, with 15 bases in between. This CDR3 is CASSEGLMVPATNEKLFF. The CDR3 DNA is TGTGCCAGCAGTGAAGGACTGATGGTCCCTGCAACTAATGAAAAACTGTTTTTT.

J is TRBJ1-5 and V is TRBV6-2 or TRBV6-3; 7 positions agree with TRBD1. This CDR3 is built from 16 residues. In germline, CDR1 is MNHEY, CDR2 SVGEGT. V lost 0 bases and J lost 9; bases outside the gene matches: 11. DNA for the CDR3: TGTGCCAGCAGTTACTCAGGCAGGGGGTCCTATCGGCCCCAGCATTTT. Its protein product is CASSYSGRGSYRPQHF.

For this clone: This specimen includes other DNA sequences encoding the same CDR3. The rearrangement uses TRBV7-2 and TRBJ2-5; no reliable D call. The CDR3 consists of 11 residues. V lost 5 bases, J lost 5 bases, and 6 bases lay in between. Germline CDR1 SGHTA, CDR2 FQGNSA. The CDR3 nucleotides read TGTGCCAGCAGCCCGCGGGAGACCCAGTACTTC. Translated, it gives CASSPRETQYF.

The chain uses TRBV9 and TRBJ1-2; maybe TRBD1 (6 bases). The CDR3 is made up of 17 amino acids. With 4 bases removed from V and 0 bases from J, the gap between germline ends came to 19 bases. Germline assignment: CDR1 SGDLS and CDR2 YYNGEE. This CDR3 is CASSSPPGQGPNYGYTF. CDR3 coding DNA: TGTGCCAGCAGCTCTCCCCCGGGGCAGGGGCCTAACTATGGCTACACCTTC.

The chain couples TRBV30 to TRBJ1-1, with D perhaps matching TRBD1 (6 bases). Germline V gene sequence: CDR1 GTSNPN, CDR2 SVGIG (reference sequence). Trimming cost V 4 bases and J 0 bases, with 12 bases left between them. The CDR3 runs 14 residues. This chain's CDR3 is CAWTQGSMNTEAFF. DNA for the CDR3: TGTGCCTGGACCCAGGGGTCCATGAACACTGAAGCTTTCTTT.

The gene calls are TRBV7-2 and TRBJ2-1; 8 bases match TRBD1. This CDR3 has 15 amino acids. With V trimmed by 11 bases and J by 3 bases, 12 bases remained unmatched. Germline values: CDR1 SGHTA, CDR2 FQGNSA. CDR3 sequence reads: CASRRGQDDYNEQFF. The CDR3 nucleotides are TGTGCCTCCCGGCGGGGACAGGATGACTACAATGAGCAGTTCTTC.

The rearrangement uses TRBV18 and TRBJ2-2; 14 positions agree with TRBD2. CDR3 length: 16 amino acids. The germline gives CDR1 KGHSH, CDR2 LQKENI. Germline trimming cut 2 bases from V and 7 bases from J; bases unmatched to any gene: 3. CDR3 region: CASSPGTSGGNGELFF. The CDR3 DNA reads as TGTGCCAGCTCACCAGGGACTAGCGGGGGCAACGGGGAGCTGTTTTTT.

The chain recombines TRBV2 with TRBJ1-1, with D possibly being TRBD1 (6 bases). This CDR3 is 14 amino acids long. CDR1 and CDR2 (germline): SNHLY, FYNNEI. The ends were cut back, 5 bases at V and 4 bases at J, with 14 bases in the middle. The CDR3 DNA sequence: TGTGCCAGCAGTACCCAGGGGATGAGCACTGAAGCTTTCTTT. Its protein is CASSTQGMSTEAFF.

This clone was recorded once. The CDR3 loop reads CASRPGRTAGEQFF. Here the CDR3 DNA reads TGTGCCAGCAGACCGGGACGGACAGCAGGTGAGCAGTTCTTC. The rearrangement links TRBV7-2 to TRBJ2-1, with TRBD1 as a possible D gene (6 bases). Germline CDR1 reads SGHTA; CDR2 reads FQGNSA. The CDR3 is 14 residues long. Trimming removed 6 bases at V and 9 bases at J, with 18 bases between.

V gene TRBV7-2 combines with J gene TRBJ1-1, with a tentative D call TRBD1 (6 bases). CDR3 size: 13 residues. CDR1 SGHTA and CDR2 FQGNSA come from the germline V gene. V gave up 6 bases and J gave up 3 bases, with 11 bases separating them. CDR3 sequence: CASRRQEDTEAFF. CDR3 nucleotide sequence: TGTGCCAGCAGGCGACAGGAGGACACTGAAGCTTTCTTT.